Listed below are T cell receptor beta chains from one sample, sequenced in a study of T cell changes during pregnancy in multiple sclerosis. Assay used: immunoSEQ multiplex PCR; TCRdb lists only in-frame clones, some missing. Among 80,000 to 100,000 clones listed, roughly 89% were seen once. The sequences come from peripheral blood, collected after pregnancy. All receptors come from a female donor in good health, enrolled as a control in a pregnancy study. Both conserved end residues are part of each CDR3.

cdr3_length: 14; v_call: TRBV7-3; j_call: TRBJ2-7; cdr3_aa: CASSRTGNNYEQYF
cdr3_length: 19; v_call: TRBV4-1; j_call: TRBJ2-2; cdr3_aa: CASTTPRTSGAVFTGELFF
cdr3_length: 14; v_call: TRBV19; j_call: TRBJ1-5; cdr3_aa: CASRGAGAHQPQHF
cdr3_length: 11; v_call: TRBV10-3; j_call: TRBJ1-1; cdr3_aa: CAIGKERTGTF
cdr3_length: 15; v_call: TRBV28; j_call: TRBJ1-2; cdr3_aa: CASRIWTGGADGYTF
cdr3_length: 14; v_call: TRBV7-9; j_call: TRBJ1-2; cdr3_aa: CASSSPGQPYGYTF
cdr3_length: 13; v_call: TRBV6-1; j_call: TRBJ1-1; cdr3_aa: CASSERQGLEAFF
cdr3_length: 12; v_call: TRBV29-1; j_call: TRBJ2-7; cdr3_aa: CSVEGRLYEQYF
cdr3_length: 19; v_call: TRBV18; j_call: TRBJ1-4; cdr3_aa: CASSLPAAGGFATNEKLFF
cdr3_length: 15; v_call: TRBV19; j_call: TRBJ1-6; cdr3_aa: CASSIGGGRGSPLHF
cdr3_length: 14; v_call: TRBV5-4; j_call: TRBJ1-1; cdr3_aa: CASSFQGATPEAFF
cdr3_length: 13; v_call: TRBV7-3; j_call: TRBJ2-7; cdr3_aa: CASSLTMGGEQYF
cdr3_length: 15; v_call: TRBV10-3; j_call: TRBJ2-3; cdr3_aa: CAISEGSGGPDTQYF
cdr3_length: 13; v_call: TRBV7-2; j_call: TRBJ1-4; cdr3_aa: CASSFQGLEGLFF
cdr3_length: 15; v_call: TRBV6-5; j_call: TRBJ1-1; cdr3_aa: CASSYSWQGSTEAFF
cdr3_length: 15; v_call: TRBV10-3; j_call: TRBJ2-7; cdr3_aa: CAIRNSGGVDYEQYF
cdr3_length: 17; v_call: TRBV4-1; j_call: TRBJ2-1; cdr3_aa: CASSHGRTSGGAYEQFF
cdr3_length: 14; v_call: TRBV9; j_call: TRBJ1-4; cdr3_aa: CASSVGGGNEKLFF
cdr3_length: 16; v_call: TRBV19; j_call: TRBJ1-1; cdr3_aa: CASSSRRNLQGERAFF
cdr3_length: 14; v_call: TRBV29-1; j_call: TRBJ2-3; cdr3_aa: CSVLQVQGTDTQYF
cdr3_length: 15; v_call: TRBV19; j_call: TRBJ1-5; cdr3_aa: CASSTWGGQAQPQHF
cdr3_length: 13; v_call: TRBV5-1; j_call: TRBJ1-1; cdr3_aa: CASSFEGRTEAFF
cdr3_length: 17; v_call: TRBV4-3; j_call: TRBJ2-7; cdr3_aa: CASSQVGFGQGPYEQYF
cdr3_length: 14; v_call: TRBV13; j_call: TRBJ1-1; cdr3_aa: CASSRTGVNTEAFF
cdr3_length: 16; v_call: TRBV6-6; j_call: TRBJ1-4; cdr3_aa: CASSYSAPTTNEKLFF